The rows below give T cell receptor beta chains drawn from one sample of a study of cytomegalovirus exposure and HLA in healthy donors. Here immunoSEQ multiplex PCR was the method, and the copy in TCRdb shows in-frame clones only, minus some. The top ten clones hold roughly 3.5% of a sample with roughly 100,000 clones, 55% to 80% of them seen once. Material: PBMCs. The receptors originated from a man aged 35 to 55 in good health and CMV-seronegative. Both conserved end residues are part of each CDR3. D genes are given only for firm matches. Clone size appears in some rows only: once, few, many, or a class for an expanded clone.

D: -
V: TRBV27
size: -
length: 16
J: TRBJ2-3
CDR3: CASSSLAGEGVDTQYF
DNA: TGTGCCAGCAGTTCTTTGGCGGGGGAGGGGGTAGATACGCAGTATTTT

D: -
V: TRBV12-1
size: -
length: 18
J: TRBJ1-3
CDR3: CASSSPRGGGGSGNTIYF
DNA: TGTGCCAGCAGCTCCCCCCGGGGTGGTGGCGGCTCTGGAAACACCATATATTTT

D: TRBD1
V: TRBV2
size: -
length: 14
J: TRBJ1-5
CDR3: CASRPGQGNQPQHF
DNA: TGTGCCAGTCGGCCGGGACAGGGGAATCAGCCCCAGCATTTT

D: TRBD2
V: TRBV4-1
size: -
length: 15
J: TRBJ2-1
CDR3: CASSSTSGGMDEQFF
DNA: TGCGCCAGCAGCTCAACTAGCGGGGGGATGGATGAGCAGTTCTTC

D: TRBD2
V: TRBV5-1
size: -
length: 16
J: TRBJ2-3
CDR3: CASSLAGGGLADTQYF
DNA: TGCGCCAGCAGCTTGGCCGGCGGGGGGCTTGCAGATACGCAGTATTTT

D: -
V: TRBV28
size: -
length: 14
J: TRBJ1-2
CDR3: CASSLTQGTGGYTF
DNA: TGTGCCAGCAGTCTCACACAGGGAACCGGGGGCTACACCTTC

D: -
V: TRBV27
size: -
length: 13
J: TRBJ1-1
CDR3: CASRGAADTEAFF
DNA: TGTGCCAGCAGGGGGGCTGCGGACACTGAAGCTTTCTTT

D: TRBD2
V: TRBV2
size: -
length: 14
J: TRBJ2-1
CDR3: CASAWAGVDNEQFF
DNA: TGTGCCAGCGCTTGGGCGGGGGTTGACAATGAGCAGTTCTTC

D: TRBD1
V: TRBV14
size: once
length: 14
J: TRBJ1-1
CDR3: CASSRRQGNTEAFF
DNA: TGTGCCAGCAGCAGAAGACAGGGGAACACTGAAGCTTTCTTT

D: TRBD2
V: TRBV7-2
size: -
length: 15
J: TRBJ2-1
CDR3: CASSVAGGGYNEQFF
DNA: TGTGCCAGCAGTGTAGCGGGGGGAGGGTACAATGAGCAGTTCTTC

D: TRBD1
V: TRBV7-6
size: -
length: 17
J: TRBJ2-2
CDR3: CASSFKLGQTNTGELFF
DNA: TGTGCCAGCAGCTTCAAATTGGGACAGACGAACACCGGGGAGCTGTTTTTT

D: -
V: TRBV11-2
size: -
length: 13
J: TRBJ1-1
CDR3: CASSLEQGTEAFF
DNA: TGTGCCAGCAGCCTGGAACAGGGCACTGAAGCTTTCTTT

D: TRBD1
V: TRBV4-1
size: -
length: 15
J: TRBJ1-5
CDR3: CASSHPDRENQPQHF
DNA: TGCGCCAGCAGCCACCCGGACAGGGAAAATCAGCCCCAGCATTTT

D: TRBD1
V: TRBV4-2
size: -
length: 16
J: TRBJ2-7
CDR3: CASSQGNTGQGAEQYF
DNA: TGTGCCAGCAGCCAAGGGAACACGGGACAGGGGGCCGAGCAGTACTTC

D: -
V: TRBV9
size: -
length: 15
J: TRBJ2-6
CDR3: CASSEQGSGANVLTF
DNA: TGTGCCAGCAGCGAACAGGGCTCTGGGGCCAACGTCCTGACTTTC

D: TRBD2
V: TRBV7-9
size: -
length: 15
J: TRBJ2-5
CDR3: CASSRWGGVAETQYF
DNA: TGTGCCAGCAGCCGCTGGGGGGGAGTGGCGGAGACCCAGTACTTC

D: -
V: TRBV19
size: once
length: 14
J: TRBJ1-6
CDR3: CASSATGYNSPLHF
DNA: TGTGCCAGTAGTGCAACAGGGTATAATTCACCCCTCCACTTT

D: TRBD1
V: TRBV5-4
size: -
length: 16
J: TRBJ1-1
CDR3: CASSPQGTGLNTEAFF
DNA: TGTGCCAGCAGCCCGCAGGGGACAGGGCTGAACACTGAAGCTTTCTTT

D: TRBD2
V: TRBV4-1
size: -
length: 16
J: TRBJ2-7
CDR3: CASSLTVKRGGGEQYF
DNA: TGCGCCAGCAGCCTGACGGTTAAGCGGGGGGGTGGGGAGCAGTACTTC

D: TRBD1
V: TRBV7-9
size: -
length: 14
J: TRBJ1-6
CDR3: CASSLGTDNSPLHF
DNA: TGTGCCAGCAGCCTCGGGACAGATAATTCACCCCTCCACTTT

D: -
V: TRBV27
size: -
length: 13
J: TRBJ2-3
CDR3: CASRTSVGDTQYF
DNA: TGTGCCAGCAGAACGAGCGTCGGAGATACGCAGTATTTT

D: TRBD1
V: TRBV7-9
size: once
length: 17
J: TRBJ2-7
CDR3: CASSFLPGQVLSYEQYF
DNA: TGTGCCAGCAGCTTTCTTCCGGGACAGGTCCTATCCTACGAGCAGTACTTC

D: -
V: TRBV19
size: -
length: 12
J: TRBJ1-2
CDR3: CASSLQGYGYTF
DNA: TGTGCCAGTAGTCTACAGGGATATGGCTACACCTTC

D: -
V: TRBV6-6
size: few
length: 14
J: TRBJ1-1
CDR3: CASSYSSPPLEAFF
DNA: TGTGCCAGCAGTTATTCGAGTCCTCCCCTTGAAGCTTTCTTT

D: TRBD1
V: TRBV19
size: -
length: 14
J: TRBJ1-6
CDR3: CASSIAGGNSPLHF
DNA: TGTGCCAGTAGTATAGCAGGGGGCAATTCACCCCTCCACTTT

D: TRBD1
V: TRBV7-2
size: -
length: 15
J: TRBJ1-3
CDR3: CASSQRQGSGNTIYF
DNA: TGTGCCAGCAGCCAAAGACAGGGCTCTGGAAACACCATATATTTT

D: TRBD2
V: TRBV15
size: -
length: 14
J: TRBJ2-7
CDR3: CATSPGGSFAEQYF
DNA: TGTGCCACCAGCCCGGGAGGCAGCTTCGCCGAGCAGTACTTC

D: -
V: TRBV7-9
size: -
length: 14
J: TRBJ2-3
CDR3: CASSLDSRADTQYF
DNA: TGTGCCAGCAGCTTAGATAGCAGGGCTGATACGCAGTATTTT

D: TRBD2
V: TRBV27
size: -
length: 17
J: TRBJ2-7
CDR3: CASSGRLAGGPSYEQYF
DNA: TGTGCCAGCAGTGGCAGACTAGCGGGGGGACCCTCCTACGAGCAGTACTTC

D: -
V: TRBV4-1
size: -
length: 15
J: TRBJ1-2
CDR3: CASSLSREGRYGYTF
DNA: TGCGCCAGCAGCCTCTCCAGGGAGGGCCGCTATGGCTACACCTTC

D: -
V: TRBV11-3
size: once
length: 14
J: TRBJ2-5
CDR3: CASSSGHPEETQYF
DNA: TGTGCCAGCAGCTCAGGACACCCGGAGGAGACCCAGTACTTC

D: -
V: TRBV5-1
size: -
length: 14
J: TRBJ2-7
CDR3: CASSLGSGGDEQYF
DNA: TGCGCCAGCAGCTTGGGCTCTGGAGGGGACGAGCAGTACTTC

D: TRBD1
V: TRBV5-4
size: few
length: 16
J: TRBJ2-5
CDR3: CASSWADRGDQETQYF
DNA: TGTGCCAGCAGCTGGGCGGACAGGGGGGACCAAGAGACCCAGTACTTC

D: TRBD1
V: TRBV4-2
size: few
length: 15
J: TRBJ1-6
CDR3: CASSQSTGDVSPLHF
DNA: TGTGCCAGCAGCCAATCGACAGGGGACGTTTCACCCCTCCACTTT

D: TRBD1
V: TRBV29-1
size: -
length: 15
J: TRBJ1-2
CDR3: CSVEDQGGSFDGYTF
DNA: TGCAGCGTTGAAGATCAGGGGGGATCTTTTGATGGCTACACCTTC

D: -
V: TRBV7-8
size: -
length: 13
J: TRBJ1-2
CDR3: CASSLDKFYGYTF
DNA: TGTGCCAGCAGCTTAGACAAGTTTTATGGCTACACCTTC

D: TRBD1
V: TRBV5-1
size: few
length: 16
J: TRBJ2-6
CDR3: CASSLTGGSGANVLTF
DNA: TGCGCCAGCAGCTTGACAGGGGGCTCTGGGGCCAACGTCCTGACTTTC

D: TRBD2
V: TRBV9
size: -
length: 16
J: TRBJ2-2
CDR3: CASNGGAQVTTGELFF
DNA: TGTGCCAGCAACGGGGGGGCGCAGGTTACTACCGGGGAGCTGTTTTTT

D: TRBD2
V: TRBV27
size: -
length: 15
J: TRBJ2-7
CDR3: CASSLLSGGSYEQYF
DNA: TGTGCCAGCAGTTTGCTAAGCGGGGGTTCCTACGAGCAGTACTTC

D: -
V: TRBV7-8
size: -
length: 17
J: TRBJ1-2
CDR3: CASSLASPFRGLAGYTF
DNA: TGTGCCAGCAGCTTAGCAAGCCCATTCAGGGGTCTAGCTGGCTACACCTTC

D: TRBD1
V: TRBV7-8
size: -
length: 14
J: TRBJ1-5
CDR3: CASSSGQVNQPQHF
DNA: TGTGCCAGCAGCTCGGGACAGGTTAATCAGCCCCAGCATTTT

D: -
V: TRBV7-9
size: -
length: 13
J: TRBJ2-3
CDR3: CASSFTQTDTQYF
DNA: TGTGCCAGCAGCTTTACGCAGACAGATACGCAGTATTTT

D: -
V: TRBV5-4
size: few
length: 12
J: TRBJ1-2
CDR3: CASSLSGGGYTF
DNA: TGTGCCAGCAGCTTGAGTGGCGGTGGCTACACCTTC

D: -
V: TRBV2
size: -
length: 15
J: TRBJ2-2
CDR3: CASMGGGAPTGELFF
DNA: TGTGCCAGCATGGGTGGGGGGGCCCCTACCGGGGAGCTGTTTTTT

D: TRBD1
V: TRBV6-5
size: -
length: 13
J: TRBJ2-7
CDR3: CASSDRAAYEQYF
DNA: TGTGCCAGCAGCGACAGGGCTGCCTACGAGCAGTACTTC

D: TRBD1
V: TRBV28
size: -
length: 12
J: TRBJ1-2
CDR3: CASSDRGQGYTF
DNA: TGTGCCAGCAGCGACAGGGGGCAAGGCTACACCTTC

D: TRBD1
V: TRBV4-3
size: -
length: 15
J: TRBJ1-5
CDR3: CASSEDRGGNQPQHF
DNA: TGCGCCAGCAGCGAGGACAGGGGAGGCAATCAGCCCCAGCATTTT

D: -
V: TRBV19
size: -
length: 12
J: TRBJ1-1
CDR3: CASSFVNTEAFF
DNA: TGTGCCAGTAGTTTCGTGAACACTGAAGCTTTCTTT

D: -
V: TRBV4-1
size: -
length: 15
J: TRBJ1-5
CDR3: CASSQVQGGLQPQHF
DNA: TGCGCCAGCAGCCAAGTACAGGGTGGATTGCAGCCCCAGCATTTT

D: -
V: TRBV30
size: -
length: 13
J: TRBJ1-2
CDR3: CAWQGIGNYGYTF
DNA: TGTGCCTGGCAGGGTATCGGGAACTATGGCTACACCTTC

D: -
V: TRBV28
size: -
length: 13
J: TRBJ2-7
CDR3: CASSLPRDYEQYF
DNA: TGTGCCAGCAGTTTACCCAGGGACTACGAGCAGTACTTC

D: TRBD1
V: TRBV18
size: -
length: 16
J: TRBJ2-3
CDR3: CASSKDRGVSPDTQYF
DNA: TGTGCCAGCTCAAAGGACAGGGGGGTTTCCCCAGATACGCAGTATTTT

D: TRBD2
V: TRBV7-9
size: -
length: 15
J: TRBJ2-2
CDR3: CASSFGRGGAGELFF
DNA: TGTGCCAGCAGCTTCGGGCGGGGGGGAGCCGGGGAGCTGTTTTTT

D: TRBD2
V: TRBV6-5
size: -
length: 15
J: TRBJ2-7
CDR3: CASRRLAGGPHEQYF
DNA: TGTGCCAGCAGGAGGCTAGCGGGGGGGCCCCACGAGCAGTACTTC